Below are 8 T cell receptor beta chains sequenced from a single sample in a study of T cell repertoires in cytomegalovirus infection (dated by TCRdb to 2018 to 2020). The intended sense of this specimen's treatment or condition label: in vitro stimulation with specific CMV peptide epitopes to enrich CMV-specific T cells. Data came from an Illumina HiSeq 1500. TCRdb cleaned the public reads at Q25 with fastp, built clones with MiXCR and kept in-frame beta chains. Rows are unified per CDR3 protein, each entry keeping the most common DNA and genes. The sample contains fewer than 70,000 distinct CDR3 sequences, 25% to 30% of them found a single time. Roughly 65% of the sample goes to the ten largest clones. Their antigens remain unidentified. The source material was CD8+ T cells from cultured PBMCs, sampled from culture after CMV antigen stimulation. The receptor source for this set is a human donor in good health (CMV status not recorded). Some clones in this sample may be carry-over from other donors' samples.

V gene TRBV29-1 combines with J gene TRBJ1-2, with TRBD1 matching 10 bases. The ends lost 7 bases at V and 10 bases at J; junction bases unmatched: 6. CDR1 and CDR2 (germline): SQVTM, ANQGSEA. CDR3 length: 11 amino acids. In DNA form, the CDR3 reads TGCAGCGCCCGGACAGGGGGAAACTACACCTTC. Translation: CSARTGGNYTF.

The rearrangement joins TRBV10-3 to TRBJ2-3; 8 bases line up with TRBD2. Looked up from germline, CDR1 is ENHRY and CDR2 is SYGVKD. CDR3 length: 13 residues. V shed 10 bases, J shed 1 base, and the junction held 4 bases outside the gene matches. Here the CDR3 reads CARPGLGTDTQYF. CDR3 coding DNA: TGTGCCAGGCCGGGACTAGGCACAGATACGCAGTATTTT.

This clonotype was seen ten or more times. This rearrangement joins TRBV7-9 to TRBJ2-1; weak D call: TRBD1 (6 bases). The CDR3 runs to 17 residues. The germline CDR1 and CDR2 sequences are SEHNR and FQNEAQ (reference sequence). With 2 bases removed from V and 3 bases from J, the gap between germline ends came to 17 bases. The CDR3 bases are TGTGCCAGCAGCTTATCCCCAGGGGTAACCTACTACAATGAGCAGTTCTTC. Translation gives CASSLSPGVTYYNEQFF.

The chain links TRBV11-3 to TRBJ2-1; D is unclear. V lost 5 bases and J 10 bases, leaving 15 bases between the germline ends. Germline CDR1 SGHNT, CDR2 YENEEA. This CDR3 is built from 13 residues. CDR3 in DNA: TGTGCCAGCAGCGAGACCCAGAGCGAAGAGCAGTTCTTC. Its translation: CASSETQSEEQFF.

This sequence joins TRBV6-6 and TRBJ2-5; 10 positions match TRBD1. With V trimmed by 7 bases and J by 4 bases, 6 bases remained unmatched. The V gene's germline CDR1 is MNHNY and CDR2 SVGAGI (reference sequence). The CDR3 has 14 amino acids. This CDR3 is CASTRQGAGETQYF. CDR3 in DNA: TGTGCCAGCACCCGACAGGGGGCAGGAGAGACCCAGTACTTC.

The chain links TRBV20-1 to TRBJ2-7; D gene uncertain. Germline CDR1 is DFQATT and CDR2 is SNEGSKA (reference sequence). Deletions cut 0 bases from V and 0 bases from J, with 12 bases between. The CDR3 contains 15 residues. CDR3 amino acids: CSARDIKRNSYEQYF. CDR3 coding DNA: TGCAGTGCTAGAGATATTAAACGGAACTCCTACGAGCAGTACTTC.

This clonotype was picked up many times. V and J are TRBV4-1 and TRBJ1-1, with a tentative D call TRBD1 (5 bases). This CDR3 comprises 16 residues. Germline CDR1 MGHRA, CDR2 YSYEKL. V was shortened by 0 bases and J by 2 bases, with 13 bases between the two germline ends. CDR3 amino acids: CASSQDRRQGNTEAFF. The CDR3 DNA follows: TGCGCCAGCAGCCAAGATCGTCGGCAGGGTAACACTGAAGCTTTCTTT.

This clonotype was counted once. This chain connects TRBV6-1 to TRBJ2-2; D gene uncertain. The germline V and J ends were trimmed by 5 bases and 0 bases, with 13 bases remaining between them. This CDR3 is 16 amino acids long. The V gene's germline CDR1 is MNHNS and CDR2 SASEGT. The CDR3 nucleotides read TGTGCCAGCAGTCCCGGTTTGGACCCGAACACCGGGGAGCTGTTTTTT. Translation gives CASSPGLDPNTGELFF.